The 26 T cell receptor beta chains given below trace back to one sample, sequenced in a study of blood T cell repertoires in COVID-19. TCRdb's table, derived via immunoSEQ multiplex PCR, lists solely in-frame clones and lacks some. Among approximately 150,000 clones, about 87% were seen once, and the ten largest hold 35% to 40%. The material sequenced was peripheral blood. All receptors come from a man aged 50-59 years who had recovered from COVID-19.

The genes are TRBV28 and TRBJ1-5; TRBD1 agrees at 8 bases. Germline V gene data show CDR1 as MDHEN and CDR2 as SYDVKM. The CDR3 runs 15 residues. The ends lost 5 bases at V and 7 bases at J; junction bases unmatched: 10. The CDR3 sequence is CASSSGQGRVQPQHF. The DNA of the CDR3 is TGTGCCAGCAGTAGCGGACAGGGAAGGGTACAGCCCCAGCATTTT.

J is TRBJ1-5 and V is TRBV19, with 8 bases fitting TRBD1. This CDR3 region has 15 residues. Unmatched junction bases numbered 7, after V lost 9 bases and J lost 0 bases. CDR1 and CDR2 (germline): LNHDA, SQIVND (reference sequence). The CDR3 region has the DNA TGTGCCAGGCCAGGGGGCAGCGATAGCAATCAGCCCCAGCATTTT. Its protein is CARPGGSDSNQPQHF. Complete variable domain (other parts from reference TRBV19 and TRBJ1-5): DGGITQSPKYLFRKEGQNVTLSCEQNLNHDAMYWYRQDPGQGLRLIYYSQIVNDFQKGDIAEGYSVSREKKESFPLTVTSAQKNPTAFYLCARPGGSDSNQPQHFGDGTRLSIL.

This clone was found a few times. CDR3 sequence (DNA): TGTGCCAGCACCCCATCGGGGGTCCTGAACACTGAAGCTTTCTTT. This sequence encodes CASTPSGVLNTEAFF. The chain recombines TRBV7-2 with TRBJ1-1; tentatively, D is TRBD1 (5 bases). The CDR3 covers 15 residues. V lost 7 bases and J 0 bases, leaving 15 bases between the germline ends. CDR1 and CDR2 from the germline V gene are SGHTA and FQGNSA.

The chain carries TRBV23-1 and TRBJ2-7, with 8 bases aligning to TRBD1. TRBV23-1 is annotated as an ORF whose role is uncertain. After removal of 3 bases from V and 3 bases from J, the junction contained 7 bases not matched to a gene. CDR3 length equals 15 residues. This chain's CDR3 is CASSHDRGYNYEQYF. In DNA form, the CDR3 reads TGCGCCAGCAGTCATGACAGGGGCTACAACTACGAGCAGTACTTC.

V usage is TRBV11-2 and J usage is TRBJ2-3; D is possibly TRBD1 (6 bases). The CDR3 is made up of 14 amino acids. Trimming left V 4 bases short and J 2 bases short, with 10 bases between. Germline V gene data show CDR1 as SGHAT and CDR2 as FQNNGV. This chain's CDR3 is CASSSRQDTDTQYF. The CDR3 nucleotides read TGTGCCAGCAGCTCGCGACAGGACACAGATACGCAGTATTTT. The complete variable domain, with remaining parts taken from reference TRBV11-2 and TRBJ2-3, reads EAGVAQSPRYKIIEKRQSVAFWCNPISGHATLYWYQQILGQGPKLLIQFQNNGVVDDSQLPKDRFSAERLKGVDSTLKIQPAKLEDSAVYLCASSSRQDTDTQYFGPGTRLTVL.

Only one count was recorded for this clone. This chain uses TRBV30 with TRBJ1-3; D gene uncertain. CDR1 is GTSNPN, CDR2 SVGIG, per germline (reference sequence). Between the trimmed V and J ends, which lost 3 bases and 3 bases, there was a span of 12 bases. The CDR3 is 14 residues long. CDR3 sequence: CAWSRRGNGNTIYF. The CDR3 DNA reads TGTGCCTGGAGCCGACGGGGTAATGGAAACACCATATATTTT.

This clone was detected once. V usage is TRBV6-1 and J usage is TRBJ1-4, with 9 bases lining up with TRBD1. The V segment lost 4 bases and the J segment 0 bases; nucleotides outside the gene matches: 6. This CDR3 contains 17 residues. From germline, CDR1 is MNHNS and CDR2 SASEGT. CDR3 bases: TGTGCCAGCAGTGGGACAGGGGAGATTGCAACTAATGAAAAACTGTTTTTT. This translates into CASSGTGEIATNEKLFF.

This clone appeared a few times. The V gene is TRBV30, the J gene TRBJ2-1, with 12 positions matching TRBD2. CDR1 is GTSNPN and CDR2 is SVGIG in the germline V gene (reference sequence). With 1 base clipped from V and 2 bases from J, the junction kept 6 bases outside the gene matches. The CDR3 is 17 amino acids. The CDR3 region is CAWSDDGLAGPYNEQFF. The CDR3 coding sequence is TGTGCCTGGAGTGACGACGGACTAGCGGGACCCTACAATGAGCAGTTCTTC.

Only a few counts were recorded for this clone. This chain connects TRBV3-1 (or the pseudogene TRBV3-2) to TRBJ1-6; a possible D gene is TRBD1 (6 bases). Trimming cost V 4 bases and J 8 bases, with 18 bases left between them. Per the germline V gene, CDR1 is LGHDT and CDR2 is YNNKEL (reference sequence). The CDR3 extends over 16 amino acids. CDR3 nucleotides: TGTGCCAGCAGCCCCCGGGGCAGGGGAATAGATTCACCCCTCCACTTT. Its translation is CASSPRGRGIDSPLHF.

This CDR3 reads CASSLGGAEPNTQYF. The CDR3 nucleotides read TGCGCCAGCAGCTTGGGAGGCGCCGAGCCGAATACGCAGTATTTT. This sequence joins TRBV5-1 and TRBJ2-3; D not certain. The CDR3 contains 15 residues. The V gene lost 0 bases and the J gene lost 7 bases, with 15 bases spanning the gap. CDR1 and CDR2 from the germline V gene are SGHRS and YFSETQ. Drawing the rest from reference TRBV5-1 and TRBJ2-3, the complete variable domain is KAGVTQTPRYLIKTRGQQVTLSCSPISGHRSVSWYQQTPGQGLQFLFEYFSETQRNKGNFPGRFSGRQFSNSRSEMNVSTLELGDSALYLCASSLGGAEPNTQYFGPGTRLTVL.

This chain links TRBV6-5 with TRBJ1-5; unclear D gene. Trimming stripped 0 bases from V and 5 bases from J, with 11 bases between. This CDR3 is 15 amino acids long. The germline gives CDR1 MNHEY, CDR2 SVGAGI. This CDR3 reads CASSYSASGYQPQHF. The CDR3, as DNA: TGTGCCAGCAGTTACTCTGCATCTGGCTATCAGCCCCAGCATTTT.

V is TRBV23-1 and J is TRBJ1-1; TRBD1 is a possible D gene (6 bases). TRBV23-1 is an ORF, and what it does is uncertain. The CDR3 totals 20 residues. Trimming removed 0 bases at V and 3 bases at J, with 26 bases between. CDR3 in amino acids: CASSQSRARGGDNLHTEAFF. CDR3 sequence (DNA): TGCGCCAGCAGTCAATCCAGAGCAAGAGGGGGAGACAATTTGCACACTGAAGCTTTCTTT.

The count of this clone is one. The J gene is TRBJ1-5, the V gene TRBV12-5; TRBD1 matches 7 bases. CDR1 and CDR2 from the germline V gene are LGHNT and FRNRAP. V gave up 5 bases and J gave up 5 bases; unmatched junction bases: 12. The CDR3 length is 16 residues. CDR3 nucleotides: TGTGCTAGTGGTGTGGGAGGACAGGCCGTCCATCAGCCCCAGCATTTT. This encodes CASGVGGQAVHQPQHF.

The V gene is TRBV5-1, the J gene TRBJ1-6, with 9 nucleotides matching TRBD1. This CDR3 comprises 15 residues. Germline loops: CDR1 SGHRS, CDR2 YFSETQ. V lost 3 bases and J lost 10; bases outside the gene matches: 8. The CDR3 reads CASSWTGQGRSPLHF. Written as DNA, the CDR3 is TGCGCCAGCAGCTGGACGGGACAGGGAAGATCACCCCTCCACTTT. The full variable domain, completed using reference TRBV5-1 and TRBJ1-6, is KAGVTQTPRYLIKTRGQQVTLSCSPISGHRSVSWYQQTPGQGLQFLFEYFSETQRNKGNFPGRFSGRQFSNSRSEMNVSTLELGDSALYLCASSWTGQGRSPLHFGNGTRLTVT.

The chain employs TRBV4-3 and TRBJ1-2; 8 bases agree with TRBD1. Germline-derived CDR1 and CDR2 are LGHNA and YSLEER. After removal of 0 bases from V and 8 bases from J, the junction contained 8 bases not matched to a gene. This CDR3 contains 15 residues. CDR3 region: CASSQDASTGAGYTF. CDR3 DNA sequence: TGCGCCAGCAGCCAAGACGCGTCGACAGGGGCCGGCTACACCTTC.

The genes are TRBV4-2 and TRBJ1-3, with 7 bases fitting TRBD1. V gave up 0 bases and J gave up 2 bases; unmatched junction bases: 4. The CDR3 length is 16 residues. Germline V gene data show CDR1 as LGHNA and CDR2 as YNFKEQ. The CDR3 spells CASSQDLGTAGNTIYF. In nucleotides, the CDR3 is TGTGCCAGCAGCCAAGATCTAGGGACAGCTGGAAACACCATATATTTT.

The chain links TRBV10-3 to TRBJ2-3; D might be TRBD1 (6 bases). Germline V gene sequence: CDR1 ENHRY, CDR2 SYGVKD. The CDR3 runs to 14 residues. Trimming left V 6 bases short and J 0 bases short, with 10 bases between. For the CDR3, the DNA is TGTGCCATCAGCAAGACAGGCAGCACAGATACGCAGTATTTT. It yields the protein CAISKTGSTDTQYF.

In this sample, this clone turned up a few times. The chain has TRBV2 and TRBJ2-2; TRBD1 aligns across 8 bases. The junction had 3 bases not matched to a gene; V was cut back by 2 bases and J by 1 base. CDR3 length: 16 residues. CDR1 SNHLY and CDR2 FYNNEI come from the germline V gene. The CDR3 nucleotides are TGTGCCAGCAGTGAAACCGGGACAGGGAACACCGGGGAGCTGTTTTTT. Its translation: CASSETGTGNTGELFF.

With regard to this clone: Germline and junction disagree at one end, which may indicate a read error. CDR3 DNA: TGTGCTAGCAGCCCGACAGGGGACGGGGCCAACGTCCTGACTTTC. As protein: CASSPTGDGANVLTF. The chain combines TRBV7-7 with TRBJ2-6; 8 bases fit TRBD1. This CDR3 has 15 residues. Germline CDR1 SSHAT, CDR2 FNYEAQ (reference sequence).

This chain links TRBV9 with TRBJ2-3; 7 positions match TRBD1. The CDR3 loop spans 14 amino acids. With 4 bases clipped from V and 2 bases from J, the junction kept 4 bases outside the gene matches. Germline V gene data show CDR1 as SGDLS and CDR2 as YYNGEE. CDR3: CASSTGQATDTQYF. The CDR3, as DNA: TGTGCCAGCAGCACAGGACAGGCCACAGATACGCAGTATTTT.

V and J are TRBV9 and TRBJ1-2; D is uncertain. From germline, CDR1 is SGDLS and CDR2 YYNGEE. The CDR3 has 12 amino acids. Trimming cost V 2 bases and J 7 bases, with 9 bases left between them. The CDR3 loop is CASSVVLGGYTF. DNA for the CDR3: TGTGCCAGCAGCGTGGTCCTCGGTGGCTACACCTTC.

The chain combines TRBV15 with TRBJ2-3; the match to TRBD2 covers 7 bases. Trimming removed 4 bases from V and 0 bases from J; junction bases left unmatched: 4. The CDR3 runs to 15 residues. Germline values: CDR1 LNHNV, CDR2 YYDKDF (reference sequence). This chain's CDR3 is CATSIRDYSTDTQYF. Here the CDR3 DNA reads TGTGCCACCAGCATCCGGGACTACAGCACAGATACGCAGTATTTT. Together with reference TRBV15 and TRBJ2-3, the CDR3 gives the full variable domain: DAMVIQNPRYQVTQFGKPVTLSCSQTLNHNVMYWYQQKSSQAPKLLFHYYDKDFNNEADTPDNFQSRRPNTSFCFLDIRSPGLGDTAMYLCATSIRDYSTDTQYFGPGTRLTVL.

CDR3 protein: CASSGTGGSGELFF. The CDR3 coding sequence is TGTGCCAGCAGCGGGACAGGGGGGTCCGGGGAGCTGTTTTTT. J is TRBJ2-2 and V is TRBV3-1 (or the pseudogene TRBV3-2); TRBD1 matches 11 bases. V shed 5 bases and J 6 bases; nucleotides not matched to a gene: 2. CDR3 length equals 14 residues. Germline lookup yields CDR1 LGHDT and CDR2 YNNKEL (reference sequence).

This clone was seen a single time. V and J are TRBV9 and TRBJ2-3; TRBD2 might be the D (7 bases). The V gene's germline CDR1 is SGDLS and CDR2 YYNGEE. Trimming shortened V by 4 bases and J by 2 bases, and 14 bases separated the two germline ends. This CDR3 has 15 residues. The CDR3 coding sequence is TGTGCCAGCAGCAACCGGGGGGCGGACACAGATACGCAGTATTTT. Encoded protein: CASSNRGADTDTQYF.

A single count supports this clone. The rearrangement uses TRBV5-1 and TRBJ2-3; 11 bases are a match to TRBD2. Germline V gene sequence: CDR1 SGHRS, CDR2 YFSETQ. V lost 4 bases and J lost 4; bases outside the gene matches: 8. The CDR3 is 16 amino acids. The CDR3 loop reads CASSRTLAGGADTQYF. As DNA, the CDR3 is TGCGCCAGCAGCCGCACCCTAGCGGGGGGAGCAGATACGCAGTATTTT.

The gene calls are TRBV2 and TRBJ2-7; D remains unclear. From germline, CDR1 is SNHLY and CDR2 FYNNEI. V was trimmed by 1 base and J by 0 bases, leaving 10 bases between them. The CDR3 contains 15 residues. In DNA, the CDR3 is TGTGCCAGCAGTGAAGATCATAGAGACTCCTACGAGCAGTACTTC. This encodes CASSEDHRDSYEQYF.